This T cell receptor beta chain is from a study of T cell repertoires in cytomegalovirus infection. TCRdb independently ran MiXCR on the reads; one entry per CDR3 protein. The data contain approximately 700,000 distinct CDR3 sequences, less than 40% of them singletons. This CDR3 comprises 12 residues. V was trimmed by 2 bases and J by 5 bases, leaving 6 bases between them. Germline V lookup: CDR1 MNHEY, CDR2 SVGAGI. This clonotype turned up a few times. The sequenced material came from PBMCs. This sequence originates from a human donor in good health (CMV status not recorded). Some clones in this sample may be carry-over from other donors' samples. This sequence joins TRBV6-5 and TRBJ2-5, with D possibly being TRBD2 (5 bases). The CDR3 DNA follows: TGTGCCAGCAGTTACGGCGGGGAGACCCAGTACTTC. This sequence encodes CASSYGGETQYF.